Listed below are T cell receptor beta chains from one sample, sequenced in a study of CD4 T cells in relation to SARS-CoV-2 and coronaviruses. Antigen specificity for these receptors is unknown. Generated by immunoSEQ multiplex PCR, the TCRdb table keeps only in-frame clones and is missing some. The sample comprises 15,000 to 20,000 clones, 75% to 85% of which are singletons, and 15% to 19% rests with the top ten. The sample comprised CD4+ T cells from PBMCs, cultured in vitro. The receptor set was obtained from a human donor in good health. Each CDR3 is given with its conserved first and last residue. D genes are given only for firm matches. Clone size is shown for a subset of rows, as once, few, many or a class of expanded clone.

CDR3 | DNA | V | length | size | J | D
CASSLRTSGTGANVLTF | TGTGCCAGCAGCTTAAGGACTAGCGGGACTGGGGCCAACGTCCTGACTTTC | TRBV7-3 | 17 | - | TRBJ2-6 | TRBD2
CAWSVPGWGNQPQHF | TGTGCCTGGAGTGTACCGGGTTGGGGCAATCAGCCCCAGCATTTT | TRBV30 | 15 | - | TRBJ1-5 | -
CASSSTGRTGELFF | TGCGCCAGCAGCTCGACAGGGAGGACCGGGGAGCTGTTTTTT | TRBV5-1 | 14 | - | TRBJ2-2 | -
CASSHAVSSGANVLTF | TGTGCCAGCAGCCACGCGGTTTCCTCTGGGGCCAACGTCCTGACTTTC | TRBV4-2 | 16 | - | TRBJ2-6 | -
CASSLGGTVGQPQHF | TGCGCCAGCAGCTTGGGGGGGACAGTCGGCCAGCCCCAGCATTTT | TRBV5-1 | 15 | once | TRBJ1-5 | TRBD1
CASSEVAEYSNQPQHF | TGTGCCAGCAGTGAAGTCGCAGAATATAGCAATCAGCCCCAGCATTTT | TRBV2 | 16 | few | TRBJ1-5 | -
CASSLAGRAGGMDTGELFF | TGTGCCAGCAGCTTAGCGGGTCGGGCAGGGGGCATGGACACCGGGGAGCTGTTTTTT | TRBV7-6 | 19 | - | TRBJ2-2 | TRBD1
CASSLGREYNEQFF | TGCGCCAGCAGCCTAGGACGGGAATACAATGAGCAGTTCTTC | TRBV5-1 | 14 | - | TRBJ2-1 | -
CASRGSGSNTEAFF | TGTGCCAGCAGGGGGTCGGGGAGCAACACTGAAGCTTTCTTT | TRBV6-5 | 14 | - | TRBJ1-1 | -
CASRESGKTGAEAFF | TGTGCCAGCAGAGAAAGCGGGAAAACGGGCGCTGAAGCTTTCTTT | TRBV7-9 | 15 | - | TRBJ1-1 | -
CASSSKQGQGEKLFF | TGTGCCAGCAGCTCAAAACAGGGACAGGGTGAAAAACTGTTTTTT | TRBV7-3 | 15 | - | TRBJ1-4 | TRBD1
CASSTQAGVYNEQFF | TGTGCCAGCAGCACTCAAGCGGGAGTCTACAATGAGCAGTTCTTC | TRBV7-2 | 15 | - | TRBJ2-1 | TRBD2
CASSGLSEKLFF | TGTGCCAGTAGTGGACTTTCTGAAAAACTGTTTTTT | TRBV19 | 12 | - | TRBJ1-4 | -
CASSPTPAGGTDTQYF | TGTGCCAGCAGCCCAACCCCTGCGGGAGGGACAGATACGCAGTATTTT | TRBV6-6 | 16 | - | TRBJ2-3 | TRBD2
CASSQSRTGLSNYGYTF | TGCGCCAGCAGCCAAAGCCGGACAGGACTTTCTAACTATGGCTACACCTTC | TRBV5-1 | 17 | - | TRBJ1-2 | TRBD1
CASYFGGLSTDTQYF | TGTGCCAGCTACTTTGGGGGGCTGAGCACAGATACGCAGTATTTT | TRBV6-5 | 15 | - | TRBJ2-3 | -